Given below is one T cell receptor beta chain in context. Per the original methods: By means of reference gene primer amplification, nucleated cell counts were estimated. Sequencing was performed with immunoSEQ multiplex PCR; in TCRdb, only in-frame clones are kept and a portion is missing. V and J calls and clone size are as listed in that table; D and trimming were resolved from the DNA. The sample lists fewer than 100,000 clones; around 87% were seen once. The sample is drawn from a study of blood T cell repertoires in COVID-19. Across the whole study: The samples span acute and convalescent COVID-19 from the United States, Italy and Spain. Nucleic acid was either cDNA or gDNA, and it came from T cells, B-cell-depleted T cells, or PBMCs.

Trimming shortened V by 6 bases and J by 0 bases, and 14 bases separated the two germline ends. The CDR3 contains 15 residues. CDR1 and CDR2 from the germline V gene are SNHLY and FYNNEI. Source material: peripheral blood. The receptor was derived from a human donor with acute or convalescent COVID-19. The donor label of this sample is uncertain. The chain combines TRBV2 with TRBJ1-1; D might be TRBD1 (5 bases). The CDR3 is CASSWGLIMNTEAFF. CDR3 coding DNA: TGTGCCAGCAGCTGGGGACTCATTATGAACACTGAAGCTTTCTTT.